These T cell receptor beta chains were read from a single sample in a study of untreated major depressive disorder. Assay: immunoSEQ multiplex PCR; the TCRdb copy retains only in-frame clones and omits some. Among fewer than 30,000 clones, roughly nine tenths were seen once, and the ten largest hold roughly 0.7%. Sequenced input: CD4+ T cells from PBMCs. Receptor source: a woman in her thirties with major depressive disorder. Both conserved end residues are part of each CDR3. The order of the fields is clone size, V gene, D gene, J gene, CDR3 length, CDR3 DNA, CDR3 protein. D genes are given only for firm matches. The size field is filled for only some rows; it gives once, few, many or a size class.

abundance: .
v_gene: TRBV10-3
d_gene: .
j_gene: TRBJ2-7
len: 13
CDR3nt: TGTGCCATCAGTGAGGTCAAGACCTACGAGCAGTACTTC
CDR3aa: CAISEVKTYEQYF

abundance: .
v_gene: TRBV29-1
d_gene: .
j_gene: TRBJ1-2
len: 11
CDR3nt: TGCAGCGGGGGTACTAACTATGGCTACACCTTC
CDR3aa: CSGGTNYGYTF

abundance: .
v_gene: TRBV2
d_gene: TRBD1
j_gene: TRBJ1-1
len: 13
CDR3nt: TGTGCCAGCATCGGGACAGGGGACACTGAAGCTTTCTTT
CDR3aa: CASIGTGDTEAFF

abundance: .
v_gene: TRBV5-1
d_gene: .
j_gene: TRBJ2-2
len: 15
CDR3nt: TGCGCCAGCAGCTTGGAAACAGGTCGGACCGGGGAGCTGTTTTTT
CDR3aa: CASSLETGRTGELFF

abundance: .
v_gene: TRBV5-8
d_gene: .
j_gene: TRBJ1-4
len: 16
CDR3nt: TGTGCCAGCAGCTCCCTATCCCGGGCCGGGAATGAAAAACTGTTTTTT
CDR3aa: CASSSLSRAGNEKLFF

abundance: .
v_gene: TRBV9
d_gene: .
j_gene: TRBJ1-2
len: 16
CDR3nt: TGTGCCAGCAGTTCAAGGGGCGCAGAGTATAACTATGGCTACACCTTC
CDR3aa: CASSSRGAEYNYGYTF

abundance: .
v_gene: TRBV7-3
d_gene: TRBD1
j_gene: TRBJ2-6
len: 15
CDR3nt: TGTGCCAGCAGCGTGACAGGGAGCGGGGCCAACGTCCTGACTTTC
CDR3aa: CASSVTGSGANVLTF

abundance: .
v_gene: TRBV6-6
d_gene: TRBD1
j_gene: TRBJ1-3
len: 15
CDR3nt: TGTGCCAGCAGTTCCCGGACAGGGACTGGAAACACCATATATTTT
CDR3aa: CASSSRTGTGNTIYF

abundance: .
v_gene: TRBV4-3
d_gene: TRBD1
j_gene: TRBJ2-7
len: 14
CDR3nt: TGCGCCAGCAGCCAAGGTGGCAGGGGGTCGCCTCAGTACTTC
CDR3aa: CASSQGGRGSPQYF

abundance: .
v_gene: TRBV7-9
d_gene: .
j_gene: TRBJ2-1
len: 15
CDR3nt: TGTGCCAGCAGCTTGGCCGGGGGCTCAGTCAATGAGCAGTTCTTC
CDR3aa: CASSLAGGSVNEQFF

abundance: once
v_gene: TRBV7-9
d_gene: .
j_gene: TRBJ1-1
len: 14
CDR3nt: TGTGCCAGCAGCTTTGCCAGCTTGAACACTGAAGCTTTCTTT
CDR3aa: CASSFASLNTEAFF